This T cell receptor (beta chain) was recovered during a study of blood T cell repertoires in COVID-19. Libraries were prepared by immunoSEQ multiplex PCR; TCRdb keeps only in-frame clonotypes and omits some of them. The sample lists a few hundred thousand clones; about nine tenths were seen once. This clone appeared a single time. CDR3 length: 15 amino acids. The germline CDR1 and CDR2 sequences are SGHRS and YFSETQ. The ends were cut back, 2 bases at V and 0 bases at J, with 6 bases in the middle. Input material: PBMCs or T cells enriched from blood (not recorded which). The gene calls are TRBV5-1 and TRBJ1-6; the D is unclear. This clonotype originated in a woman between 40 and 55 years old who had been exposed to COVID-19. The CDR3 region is CASSFTSSYNSPLHF. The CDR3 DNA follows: TGCGCCAGCAGCTTCACCAGCTCCTATAATTCACCCCTCCACTTT.